This T cell receptor beta chain emerged from a study of T cells in localized non-small cell lung cancer. A remark on this clone: The antigen remains unidentified.

Whole-study findings and limits: Highest T cell clonality was seen in uninvolved adjacent lung, surpassing that measured in tumor. When the top 100 tumor clones were examined, a median about 60 of them also appeared in the adjacent lung, which was paired and uninvolved. A single tumor region was sequenced, leaving heterogeneity possible.

Using immunoSEQ multiplex PCR, the repertoire was profiled, and TCRdb retains in-frame clones only, with some absent. This sample has approximately 30,000 clones, with approximately 93% found just once. The receptor's source is a female donor at least 60 years old with stage I lung adenocarcinoma. The material was peripheral blood, obtained before any cancer treatment.

The CDR3 protein is CASSRTGTTGELFF. In nucleotides, the CDR3 is TGTGCCAGCTCCCGGACAGGGACCACCGGGGAGCTGTTTTTT. The chain has TRBV18 and TRBJ2-2, with TRBD1 identical over 8 bases. This CDR3 is 14 amino acids long. With 6 bases clipped from V and 4 bases from J, the junction kept 4 bases outside the gene matches. Germline V gene data show CDR1 as KGHSH and CDR2 as LQKENI.